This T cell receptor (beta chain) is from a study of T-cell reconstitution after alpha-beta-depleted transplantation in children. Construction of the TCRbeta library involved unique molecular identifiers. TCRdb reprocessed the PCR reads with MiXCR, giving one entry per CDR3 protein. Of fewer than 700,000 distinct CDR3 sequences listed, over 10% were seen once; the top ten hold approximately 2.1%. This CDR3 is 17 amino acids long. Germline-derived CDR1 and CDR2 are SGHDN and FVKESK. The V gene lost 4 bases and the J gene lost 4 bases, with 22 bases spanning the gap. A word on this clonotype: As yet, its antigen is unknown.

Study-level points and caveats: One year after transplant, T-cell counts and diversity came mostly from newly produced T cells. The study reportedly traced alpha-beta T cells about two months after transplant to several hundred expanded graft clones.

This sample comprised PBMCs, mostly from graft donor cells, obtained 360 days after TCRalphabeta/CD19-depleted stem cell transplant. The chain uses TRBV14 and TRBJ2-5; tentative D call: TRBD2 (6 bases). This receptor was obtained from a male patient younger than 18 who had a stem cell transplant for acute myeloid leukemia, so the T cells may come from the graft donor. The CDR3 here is CASSPQPRELGGETQYF. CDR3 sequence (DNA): TGTGCCAGCAGCCCTCAGCCCCGGGAGTTGGGAGGAGAGACCCAGTACTTC.